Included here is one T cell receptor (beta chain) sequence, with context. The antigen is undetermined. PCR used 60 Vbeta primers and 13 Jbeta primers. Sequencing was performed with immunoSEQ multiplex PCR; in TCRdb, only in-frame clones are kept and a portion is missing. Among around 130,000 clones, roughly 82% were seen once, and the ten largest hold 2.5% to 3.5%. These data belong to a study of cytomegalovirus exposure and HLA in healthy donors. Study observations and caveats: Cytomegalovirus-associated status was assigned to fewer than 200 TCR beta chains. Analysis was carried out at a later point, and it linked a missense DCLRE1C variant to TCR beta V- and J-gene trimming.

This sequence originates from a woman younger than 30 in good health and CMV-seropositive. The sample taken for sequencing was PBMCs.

CDR3 DNA sequence: TGTGCCAGCCCAGGGGCCGCGAACACCGGGGAGCTGTTTTTT. This encodes CASPGAANTGELFF. This chain connects TRBV11-2 to TRBJ2-2, with D possibly being TRBD1 (6 bases). Trimming cost V 8 bases and J 0 bases, with 10 bases left between them. This CDR3 spans 14 amino acids. Germline V gene sequence: CDR1 SGHAT, CDR2 FQNNGV.